This TCR beta chain originates from a study of tumor-infiltrating lymphocytes in localized non-small cell lung cancer (dated by TCRdb to the early 2020s). General notes on the study: Patients whose samples were collected after neoadjuvant chemotherapy, as well as both smokers and never-smokers and several histologies, were included in the cohort. Each patient contributed resected tumor tissue and uninvolved lung tissue from the same patient, described as non-adjacent to the tumor. The overall ICON cohort comprised around 150 surgical patients with localized non-small cell lung cancer whose tumors were resected. Alongside flow cytometry, multiplex immunofluorescence, RNA-seq, exome sequencing and proteomics, TCR sequencing was applied to the same patients as one of several integrated assays. A total of 55 patients were part of the paired comparison of immunoSEQ T-cell fraction between tumor and uninvolved lung. The research as a whole found: Recurrence-free survival showed no association with tumor T-cell fraction measured by TCR sequencing (p = 0.61). Because different assays used different pieces of the same tissue, technical variation could not be distinguished from intratumor heterogeneity. Consistent with immunofluorescence CD3 counts, TCRbeta sequencing supported greater T cell infiltration in tumors than in uninvolved lung tissue. The TCR-derived T-cell fraction showed no difference between the flow cytometry-defined immunotypes IM1 (good prognosis) and IM2 (poor prognosis). Assay coverage differed among patients according to how much tissue was available, so only a subset of the cohort had TCR sequencing.

Patient enrollment in ICON started in 2016, and the final patient was enrolled in late 2018. From a subcohort of some 76 patients, fresh tumor and matched uninvolved tissue were collected for in-depth immune analyses, including TCR sequencing. DNA for TCR sequencing was isolated from bulk tissue, and no cell sorting was done. V and J lose 6 bases and 10 bases, and a span of 16 bases separates them. CDR1 and CDR2 were assigned from the germline V gene as MNHEY and SVGAGI. The CDR3 numbers 14 residues from cysteine through phenylalanine. Just CDR3 DNA is preserved here, 42 bases in frame from base 1. TCR sequencing with the immunoSEQ assay provided the T-cell fraction in tumor and uninvolved lung tissue. The authors' pipeline ran thus. For survival analysis, patients were divided into high (upper tertile) and low (lower two tertiles) T-cell fraction groups, which were compared by log-rank test. A signed-rank test was used to check for differences in T-cell fraction between paired tumor and uninvolved lung. TCRdb's version of the immuneACCESS table is confined to in-frame rearrangements and falls short of the full clone set. An unresolved V gene accounts for under half of the shortfall where checked; the remainder is of unknown origin. V and J calls and clone size follow that table, whereas D and trimming were derived from the DNA. For this sample the table gives about 12,000 clones, of which 79% were detected only once. Clones ranked in the top ten supply under 15% of the sample.

Notes on this clone: Its antigen has not been determined. No base qualities exist here, and no much larger clone lies one base off it.

Sequencing was carried out using lung tumor tissue. The chain links TRBV6-5 with TRBJ1-6, and perhaps TRBD1 as D gene, on 5 matching bases. This TCR derives from a human donor with non-small cell lung cancer. Here is the DNA: TGTGCCAGCAGAACGGACAACTCCCGATCACCCCTCCACTTT. Protein translation: CASRTDNSRSPLHF.